One TCR beta chain is described in this entry. What it binds is not known. This CDR3 has 12 residues. Germline CDR1 and CDR2: SGHAT and FQNNGV. Trimming took off 5 bases at V and 7 bases at J, with 9 bases between the two ends. Sequencing was performed with immunoSEQ multiplex PCR; in TCRdb, only in-frame clones are kept and a portion is missing. Counted here are about 130,000 clones, around 86% occurring once; the ten biggest clones make up approximately 6.8%. The data originate from a study of T cell responses to AZD1222 COVID-19 vaccine. Study results and limitations: Seropositivity was recorded at baseline in only six AZD1222 recipients. Donors were largely white British and mainly female; clonal diversity was possibly underestimated.

The TCR was taken from an adult in good health. The chain has TRBV11-2 and TRBJ2-1; D may be TRBD1 or TRBD2 (6 bases each). Here the sequenced sample was peripheral blood, taken on day 0 of AZD1222 vaccination. The CDR3 here is CASSRGGNEQFF. For the CDR3, the DNA is TGTGCCAGCAGCCGAGGGGGGAATGAGCAGTTCTTC.